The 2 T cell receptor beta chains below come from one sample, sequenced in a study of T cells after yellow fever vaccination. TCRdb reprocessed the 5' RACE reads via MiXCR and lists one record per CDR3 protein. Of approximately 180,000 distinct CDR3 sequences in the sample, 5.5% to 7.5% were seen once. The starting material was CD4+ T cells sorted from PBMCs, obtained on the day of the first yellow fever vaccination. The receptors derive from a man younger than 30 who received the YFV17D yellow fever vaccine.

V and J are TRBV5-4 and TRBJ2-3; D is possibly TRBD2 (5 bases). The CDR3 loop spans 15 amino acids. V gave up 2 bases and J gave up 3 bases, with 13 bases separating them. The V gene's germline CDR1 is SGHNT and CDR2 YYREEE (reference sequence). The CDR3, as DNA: TGTGCCAGCAGCTTTCCCCTCGGGGATACAGATACGCAGTATTTT. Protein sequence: CASSFPLGDTDTQYF.

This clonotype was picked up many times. Here the CDR3 DNA reads TGCGCCAGCAGCTTGAGAGGGGGCAACGAGCAGTACTTC. Protein product: CASSLRGGNEQYF. The gene calls are TRBV5-1 and TRBJ2-7; 7 bases fit TRBD1. V was pared by 1 base and J by 5 bases, with 3 bases of the junction left unmatched. Germline V gene lookup returns CDR1 SGHRS and CDR2 YFSETQ. This CDR3 is 13 amino acids long.